This TCR beta chain originates from a study of neurological immune-mediated disorders (dated by TCRdb to the late 2010s). Describing the broader study: Peripheral blood TCR-beta repertoires from patients with HTLV-I-associated myelopathy (HAM/TSP), patients with multiple sclerosis, and healthy controls were compared in the study using UMI-based sequencing. The 95 to 120 TCR-beta libraries covered PBMC samples along with longitudinal samples, technical triplicates, and paired sorted CD4+ and CD8+ T-cell subsets. The cohort comprised around 70 subjects: some 15 HAM/TSP patients, approximately 34 multiple sclerosis patients and 20 healthy controls. Beyond this particular receptor, the publication reports: TCR clonal expansion was highest in HAM/TSP patients and lowest in MS patients, with MS patients falling below even healthy controls. No identical CDR3 amino acid sequences were found to be shared among expanded clones across subjects, suggesting that TCR-beta repertoires were private in all groups.

To synthesize cDNA, template-switch 5'RACE was performed with a primer carrying a 10-nucleotide random unique molecular identifier so that each TCR transcript was tagged. Every sequencing run yielded over 160 million TCR-beta sequences covering 15-18 subjects. The RNeasy kit was used for extraction of total RNA. The KAPA Real-time Library Amplification kit was used to amplify TCR-beta VDJ regions with primers for the TCR constant region and the 5'RACE anchor. A first PCR added sample indexes and Illumina adaptors, and a second PCR then raised library yield. After Ampure bead purification, the TCR product of roughly 650 bp was size-selected on a 2% E-gel SizeSelection system. Library quality was checked on a Bioanalyzer, concentration was measured with Qubit, and libraries were quantified with the Kapa Library Quantification kit before pooling. An Illumina HiSeq 2500 sequenced the libraries paired-end 2 x 150 bp. To increase sequence diversity, about 25-31% phiX was spiked into each library pool. Concerning the study's data processing: Quality-filtered reads were processed with the UMI-based MiGEC pipeline, which removed over 80% of raw TCR sequences during error correction. IMGT germline references were used for alignment of VDJ genes, and clonotypes were defined by a unique CDR3 amino acid sequence together with V-J genes. VDJtools evaluated clonal expansion, Shannon diversity and CDR3 relatedness (CalcPairwiseDistances, ClusterSamples); CLCbio workbench built phylogenetic trees. A clone was classed as expanded if it had 8 or more unique UMIs, a cutoff based on coefficient-of-variation modelling across technical triplicates. TCRdb passed the public sequencing reads through fastp at Q25 and MiXCR, retaining productive beta sequences. Under each unique CDR3 protein, matching rows form one entry showing the most common genes and DNA. For this entry, the V and J calls and clone size follow TCRdb and not the study's own pipeline. For this sample the table gives tens of thousands of distinct CDR3 sequences, of which more than 6.5% were detected only once. About 4.5% of the sample is taken by the ten largest.

This clonotype appeared many times. It lacks a known antigen. No base quality information exists; no much larger clone differs at one position. From cysteine to phenylalanine, the CDR3 is 15 amino acids long. Only CDR3 DNA is held: 45 bases, read in frame from base 1. Trimming accounts for 4 bases at V and 2 bases at J, while the number of junction bases matched to no gene is 5. The germline V gene (reference sequence) specifies SGHKS as CDR1 and YYEKEE as CDR2. The healthy controls were volunteers from blood banks in Maryland, USA. Unsorted PBMC libraries were generated from 2 million PBMCs stored in RNAlater at -80 °C until RNA extraction. Peripheral blood was subjected to Ficoll-Hypaque density gradient centrifugation to isolate PBMCs, which were then cryopreserved in liquid nitrogen.

Sequencing input: PBMCs. The receptor comes from a woman in her thirties or forties in good health. The rearrangement combines TRBV5-5 with TRBJ2-3; 9 nucleotides in the junction match TRBD1. The nucleotides read TGTGCCAGCAGCGGGGACAGGGTAATCACAGATACGCAGTATTTT. Translated, this gives CASSGDRVITDTQYF.